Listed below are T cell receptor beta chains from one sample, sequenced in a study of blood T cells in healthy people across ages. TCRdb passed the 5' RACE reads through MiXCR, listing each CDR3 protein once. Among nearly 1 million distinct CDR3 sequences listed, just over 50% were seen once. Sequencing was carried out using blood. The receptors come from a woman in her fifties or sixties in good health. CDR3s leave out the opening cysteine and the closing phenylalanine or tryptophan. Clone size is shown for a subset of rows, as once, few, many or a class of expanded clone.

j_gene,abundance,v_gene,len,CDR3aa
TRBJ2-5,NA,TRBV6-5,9,ASGLGGTQY
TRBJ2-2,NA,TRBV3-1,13,ASSLGQGLNGELF
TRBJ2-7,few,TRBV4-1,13,ASSAGWVSSYEQY
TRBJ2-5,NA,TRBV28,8,ATFEDRQY
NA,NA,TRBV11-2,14,ASSFRRSQTTYEQY
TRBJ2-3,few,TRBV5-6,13,ASSLGLGFTDTQY
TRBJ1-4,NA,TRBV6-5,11,ASSYGQNEKLF
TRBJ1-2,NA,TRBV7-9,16,ASSVRDRGILTTMGYT
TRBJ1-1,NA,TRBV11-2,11,ASSLVRGTEAF
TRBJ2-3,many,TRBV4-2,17,ASSQDWLAGASSTDTQY
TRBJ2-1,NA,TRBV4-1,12,ASSQGSGRTEQF
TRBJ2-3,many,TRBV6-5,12,ASSRGTGTDTQY
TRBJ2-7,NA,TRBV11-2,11,ASSFAGSCEQY
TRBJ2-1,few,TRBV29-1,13,SVEGNRGSYNEQF
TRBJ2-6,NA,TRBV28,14,ASSPGQYSGANVLT
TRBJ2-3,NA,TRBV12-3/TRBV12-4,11,ASCRTGVRTQY
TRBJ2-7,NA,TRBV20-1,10,SARGLTGEQY
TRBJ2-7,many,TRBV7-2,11,ASSFGRPYEQY
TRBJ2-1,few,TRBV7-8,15,ASSSLAGGPSYNEQF
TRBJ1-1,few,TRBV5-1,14,ASSLGPTGMNTEAF
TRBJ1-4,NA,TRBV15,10,ATPTGGEKLF
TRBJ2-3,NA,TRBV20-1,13,SADQASGRKDTQY
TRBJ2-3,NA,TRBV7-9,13,ASSTPSGRYDTQY
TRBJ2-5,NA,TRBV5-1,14,ASSYSGTGGNNEQY
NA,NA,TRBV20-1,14,SARDRLASSYNEQY
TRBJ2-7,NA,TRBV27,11,VSSLSATYEQY
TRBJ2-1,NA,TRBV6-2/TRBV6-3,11,ASSYDGRGEQF
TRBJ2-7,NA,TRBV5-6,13,ASTQRSVSSYEQY
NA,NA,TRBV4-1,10,ASSQTGCEQY
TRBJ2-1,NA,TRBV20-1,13,SARGLAGFLYEQF
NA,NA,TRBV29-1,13,SVEVSARGGKTQY
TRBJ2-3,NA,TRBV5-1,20,AGSLELRVPTSGVVITDTQY
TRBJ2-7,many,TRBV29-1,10,SGSVNSYEQY
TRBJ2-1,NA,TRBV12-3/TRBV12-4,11,ASNPGRGNEQF
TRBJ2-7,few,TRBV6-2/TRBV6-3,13,ASSTGTGIAYEQY
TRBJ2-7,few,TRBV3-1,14,ASSLFGTSFPYEQY
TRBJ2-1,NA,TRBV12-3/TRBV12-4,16,ASSFSRLAGVGYNERF
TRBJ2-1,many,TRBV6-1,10,ASRQEKNEQF
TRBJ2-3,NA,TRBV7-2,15,ASSSILAGGSTDTQY
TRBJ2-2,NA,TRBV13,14,ASSGAGPPLTGELF
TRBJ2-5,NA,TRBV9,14,ASSQRQGVEGETQY
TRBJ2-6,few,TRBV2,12,ASSDWAGANVLT
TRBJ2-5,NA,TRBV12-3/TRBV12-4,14,ASSPGVKRDGEPQY
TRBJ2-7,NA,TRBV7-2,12,ASSSPESPYEQY
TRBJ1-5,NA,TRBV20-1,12,SARVARRNQPQH
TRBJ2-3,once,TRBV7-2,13,ASRGLAGATDTQY
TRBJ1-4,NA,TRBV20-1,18,SARARTGTGGKGTNEKLF
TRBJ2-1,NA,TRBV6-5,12,ASSQLAGFNEQF
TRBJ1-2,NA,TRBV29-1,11,SVGEWTGDGYT
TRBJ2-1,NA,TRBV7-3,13,ASSSNRDYSNEQF
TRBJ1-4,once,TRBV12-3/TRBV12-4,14,ASSFGRGATNEKLF
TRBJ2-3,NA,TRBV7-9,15,ASSLDIRRESTDTQY
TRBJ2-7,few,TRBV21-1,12,ASTSTSGLYEQY